The table lists the clone carrying this T cell receptor (beta chain) with a count of one. Its antigen is not known. This record comes from a study of identifying expanded T cells in peripheral blood. Collection occurred without any documented infections or immune events in donors. Sequencing used immunoSEQ multiplex PCR; TCRdb keeps in-frame clones, though not all of them. This sample carries about 130,000 clones, around nine tenths of them seen once, and the ten largest clones take approximately 8.9%. The germline CDR1 and CDR2 sequences are SGHTS and YDEGEE. V was trimmed by 3 bases and J by 3 bases, leaving 21 bases between them. The CDR3 spans 18 residues. Study observations and caveats: Variance in clone template counts between roughly 2-week samples significantly increased with total template count across all healthy donors. About 1.2 clones differed between technical replicates, versus approximately 17 and 20 over time.

The receptor comes from a person aged 18 to 75 in good health. The sequenced sample consisted of blood. The chain uses TRBV5-8 and TRBJ1-4; no firm D call. The CDR3 reads CASSSIRAPTVSNEKLFF. The CDR3 DNA reads TGTGCCAGCAGCTCAATTAGGGCCCCGACGGTCTCTAATGAAAAACTGTTTTTT.